The source of this T cell receptor (beta chain) is a study of cytomegalovirus exposure and HLA in healthy donors (dated 2017 in TCRdb). Concerning the study at large: An earlier analysis of roughly 500 of the donors reported under 300 Gb of sequence data and 100 million to 120 million unique TCR beta sequences obtained from 150 million to 200 million T cells. About 330 gigabases of sequencing data and around 90 million unique TCR sequences made up an early release that covered around 640 HLA-typed donors. Of the approximately 400 genotyped donors, approximately 81% were placed in the genetic ancestry cluster associated with self-reported Caucasian donors. The aim of the study was to test whether cataloging public T cell receptors could identify signatures of past pathogen exposure. The T cell repertoires of around 730 subjects were profiled by immunosequencing and related to cytomegalovirus serostatus. Besides the first cohort of about 730 subjects, a separate validation cohort made up of over 95 different subjects was used. High-throughput TCR immunosequencing, statistical association of individual TCRs with disease status, and machine learning were combined to predict cytomegalovirus infection status. A later analysis re-examined previously published TCR beta repertoires from over 500 donors and added high-resolution HLA genotyping to investigate patterns of TCR occurrence. Rather than drawing on any new phenotypic data, the later analysis identified candidate immune exposures from TCR beta sequences and the way those sequences occurred across donors. An earlier analysis of fewer than 700 of the donors applied high-throughput TCR beta sequencing to assess whether each TCR beta V gene segment acted as functional or pseudogenic. Donor age, sex, ethnicity and CMV serostatus were collected together with the repertoire data. A later genetic analysis used genome-wide SNP genotypes for about three fifths of the 666 donors, treating that subset as a discovery cohort. Every discovery cohort repertoire had been produced on one sequencing platform. Both class I and class II loci were covered by HLA typing, at four-digit resolution. The number of donors typed differed by locus, with about 629-630 for A, B, C, DRB1 and DQB1, around 520 for DQA1, 600 to 610 for DPA1, and 400 to 490 for DPB1. A handful of DR-DQ haplotypes were handled as single units for association and clustering because linkage in the cohort was strong. Among roughly 370 genotyped donors of the cohort, an average of approximately 230,000 unique TCR beta nucleotide sequences were sequenced per donor, around 20% of them non-productive.

Broader findings and caveats from the paper: Because HLA typing was missing for some donors at each locus, association tests included only the typed subset. Across donors, most TCR sequences were observed very rarely, whereas some public TCRs were present in many individuals. A total of roughly 160 TCR beta chains were listed by the study as associated with cytomegalovirus. Immune exposure information for the cohort was limited to CMV serostatus. An earlier analysis of some 590 of the donors showed that most TCR beta V segments appeared in productive rearrangements either about 87% or about 30% of the time, which broadly matched IMGT annotations. Linkage disequilibrium might explain the correlated functional status among segregating V segments, but an unknown experimental factor could not be excluded. Specific HLA alleles were associated with around 18,000 TCR beta sequences at a false discovery rate of 0.05 in a later analysis. Strong co-occurrence of HLA alleles, especially DR and DQ, made assigning TCR associations to individual alleles difficult. It was suggested by the authors that the approach could potentially be generalized to other disease states and immunological phenotypes. In a later genetic analysis, fewer N-insertions in productive TCRs were reported among donors in an Asian-associated ancestry cluster than the roughly 670-donor mean. Sequencing depth was assumed to be roughly uniform across donors in the presence/absence analyses, though that assumption may not hold. Some IMGT-functional V segments, including TRBV6-2 and TRBV6-3, could not be distinguished by the 87-base-pair reads and were therefore excluded. This cohort had only TCR beta chains sequenced, and the lack of alpha or paired-chain data limited which features could be detected. A further reported finding was that TCR beta sequences accurately predicted the HLA-A and HLA-B alleles for most subjects in the first cohort. Most CMV-associated TCR beta chains appeared to be HLA-restricted in a later analysis, and the HLA associations seemed to be driven largely by CMV exposure. Over 15 rarely observed V segments, including chromosome 9 orphons, were excluded from the earlier analysis of approximately 600 of the donors because counts were too low. In a later genetic analysis, a missense DCLRE1C variant was associated with V-gene and J-gene trimming of TCR beta chains, and the association was replicated in an independent cohort. Several of the top co-occurrence clusters appeared to be linked to parvovirus B19, influenza, CMV and Epstein-Barr virus, according to a later analysis. The classifier was reported to diagnose cytomegalovirus status with high specificity and sensitivity in both the original and validation cohorts. In a later analysis, HLA-associated TCR beta chains were found to be more clonally expanded and to have lower generation probabilities than equally common non-associated chains. A few of the identified cytomegalovirus-associated TCR beta chains were confirmed in vitro to be specific for cytomegalovirus antigens. The sequencing pipeline was judged likely to have produced a cluster of highly shared sequence variants as a technical artifact. According to a later analysis, TCR association rates differed among HLA loci, with DRB1 alleles showing the most associated TCRs and HLA-C alleles showing the fewest.

In total, fewer than 750 healthy bone marrow donors made up the cohort. Cohort members were all nominally healthy when sampled, although unrecorded immune exposures were likely present. The donor was CMV seropositive and belonged to the group of 270 or so seropositive cohort members. Every donor gave a peripheral blood sample, and the peripheral blood mononuclear cells from that sample were used for TCR beta sequencing. The Qiagen DNeasy Blood Extraction Kit was used to extract genomic DNA from the blood cell samples. Reading from cysteine to phenylalanine, the CDR3 counts 17 amino acids. The sequence is cut down to CDR3 DNA, 51 bases in frame from base 1. The germline V gene encodes CDR1 LGHNA and CDR2 YSLEER. Clipping removes 0 bases from V and 5 bases from J, with 8 as the unmatched junction base count. Receptor amplification or capture employed the immunoSEQ multiplex PCR assay. A mixture of 60 forward primers for TCR Vbeta segments and 13 reverse primers for TCR Jbeta segments was used in the multiplex PCR. The CDR3 region of rearranged TCR beta genes was amplified from genomic DNA with a multiplex PCR assay. On the Illumina HiSeq System, the amplified TCR beta libraries were sequenced as 87-base-pair reads. The study's own analysis went as follows. A later analysis tallied roughly 80 million unique TCR beta chains across the roughly 610 repertoires, and approximately 12 million of those chains were shared by two or more donors. Raw reads were error-corrected and collapsed into unique sequences with a nearest-neighbor algorithm that merged closely related sequences to remove PCR and sequencing errors. To assign V, D and J gene segments, CDR3 sequences were aligned to IMGT reference sequences. For a sequence to be retained, a match of at least six nucleotides was required to both a V gene segment and a J gene segment. A rearrangement was called productive if the CDR3 had no stop codons and remained in frame with V and J, and every other rearrangement was called non-productive. Following IMGT convention, CDR3 was defined as the stretch from the second conserved V-encoded cysteine to the conserved J-encoded phenylalanine. The earlier analysis of roughly 590 of the donors excluded any sequence lacking an unambiguous match to a single V gene segment. In an earlier analysis of several hundred of the donors, a V segment was called functional when productive rearrangements were above 56.7%, and segregating when the standard deviation between donors exceeded 5%. A statistical classification framework was built for diagnosing cytomegalovirus status from the catalog of TCR beta chain sequences. V and J gene assignment, in a later analysis, came from comparing TCR nucleotide sequences with IMGT/GENE-DB human TR gene sequences. A later analysis assigned CDR3 sequences and most-parsimonious VDJ recombination scenarios with the TCRdist pipeline. In a later analysis, each TCR beta chain was defined by its CDR3 amino acid sequence together with its V-gene family, and reads without a unique V-gene family were excluded. A later analysis removed 500 to 600 highly shared, low-generation-probability nucleotide sequences to deal with suspected cross-contamination and a sequencing artifact. For each public chain, a later analysis derived a clonal expansion index from normalized ranks of inferred template counts within each repertoire. In a later analysis, generation probabilities were computed with a VDJ recombination model fitted to out-of-frame rearrangements, and the resulting probabilities were checked against IGoR. A later analysis scored TCR-TCR, TCR-HLA and TCR-CMV co-occurrence with hypergeometric tests, applying a repertoire-size bias correction to TCR pairs. A later analysis estimated false discovery rates by permuting HLA or CMV assignments 20 times. In a later analysis, co-occurring TCRs were grouped using DBSCAN, with TCRdist sequence similarity added in when clustering inside HLA-allele-positive subsets. Repertoires with fewer than 30,000 or more than 120,000 public chains, plus five repertoires with anomalous nucleotide sharing, were excluded from co-occurrence clustering. The table was pulled from immuneACCESS by TCRdb, which kept in-frame rearrangements only. Such tables lose some clones; where checked, under half of the loss comes from unresolved V genes, and the rest has no known cause. Clonal size and the V and J genes are those of that table, whereas D and trimming came from the DNA. The sample contains some 90,000 clones, over 60% of them found a single time. The top ten clones comprise roughly 5% of the sample.

This clone was recorded a few times. The target of this receptor is not known. Nothing much larger sits one base from this clone, and base qualities are not available. Sequencing used PBMCs. This sequence uses TRBV4-3 and TRBJ1-5, with TRBD1 identical over 9 junction bases. The sequence was collected from a man aged 25 to 45 in good health and CMV-seropositive. At the DNA level, the sequence is TGCGCCAGCAGCCAAGATAGGACAGGGGTGAGGGATCAGCCCCAGCATTTT. This yields the protein CASSQDRTGVRDQPQHF.